The following is a T cell receptor beta chain sequence with its context. The antigen is undetermined. Distinct nucleotide sequences in the sample also encode this CDR3. This sample stems from a study of shared clonotypes between healthy human individuals. Trimming stripped 3 bases from V and 1 base from J, with 11 bases between. Germline-derived CDR1 and CDR2 are KGHSH and LQKENI. This CDR3 has 15 residues. The protocol was immunoSEQ multiplex PCR, while the TCRdb copy is restricted to in-frame clones and leaves out a portion. In the table there are over a million clones, about 80% of which are singletons. General study points: Inspection by rarefaction showed sorted-subset sequencing to be incomplete despite large depth.

The gene calls are TRBV18 and TRBJ2-3, with D unresolved. This TCR was sampled from a man between 18 and 35 years old in good health. Some clones in this sample may be carry-over from other donors' samples. Sample: memory CD4+ T cells from PBMCs. Specified subset: CD45RA-negative fraction. Written as DNA, the CDR3 is TGTGCCAGCTCACCGGTCGCAGGCGGCACAGATACGCAGTATTTT. Amino acid sequence: CASSPVAGGTDTQYF.